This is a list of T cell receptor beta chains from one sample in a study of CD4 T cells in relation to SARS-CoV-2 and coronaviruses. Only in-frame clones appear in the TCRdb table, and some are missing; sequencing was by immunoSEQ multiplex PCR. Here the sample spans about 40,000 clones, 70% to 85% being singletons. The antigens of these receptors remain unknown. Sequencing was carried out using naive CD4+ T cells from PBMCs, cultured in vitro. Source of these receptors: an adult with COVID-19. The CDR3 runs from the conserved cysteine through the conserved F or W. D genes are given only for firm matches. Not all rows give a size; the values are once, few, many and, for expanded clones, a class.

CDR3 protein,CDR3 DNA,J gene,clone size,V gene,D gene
CASSPIERVHTIYF,TGTGCCAGCAGTCCAATAGAAAGGGTCCACACCATATATTTT,TRBJ1-3,NA,TRBV28,NA
CASSFVWARETQYF,TGTGCCAGCAGTTTTGTTTGGGCTCGGGAGACCCAGTACTTC,TRBJ2-5,NA,TRBV27,NA
CASSKVGRSHIPGGYTF,TGTGCCAGCAGCAAAGTTGGTAGGTCACACATACCGGGGGGCTACACCTTC,TRBJ1-2,few,TRBV21-1,NA
CSAVTREKLFF,TGCAGTGCAGTCACCCGAGAAAAACTGTTTTTT,TRBJ1-4,NA,TRBV20-1,NA
CASSAAPAGRTDTQYF,TGTGCCAGTAGTGCAGCCCCAGCGGGCCGCACAGATACGCAGTATTTT,TRBJ2-3,NA,TRBV19,NA
CASARTGGMEETQYF,TGTGCTAGCGCGCGAACAGGGGGCATGGAGGAGACCCAGTACTTC,TRBJ2-5,once,TRBV12-5,TRBD1
CASSPNRVPNEKLFF,TGTGCCAGCAGTCCGAACAGGGTACCTAATGAAAAACTGTTTTTT,TRBJ1-4,NA,TRBV7-2,NA
CATSDSRTGVETQYF,TGTGCCACCAGTGATTCTCGGACAGGGGTAGAGACCCAGTACTTC,TRBJ2-5,NA,TRBV24-1,TRBD1
CSVVSRDNSYEQYF,TGCAGCGTTGTATCGAGGGATAACTCCTACGAGCAGTACTTC,TRBJ2-7,NA,TRBV29-1,NA
CASSLSTAEEKLFF,TGTGCCAGCAGTTTATCGACCGCTGAAGAAAAACTGTTTTTT,TRBJ1-4,NA,TRBV28,NA
CASSYSGTRYSYNEQFF,TGTGCCAGCAGTTACTCGGGGACTAGATACTCCTACAATGAGCAGTTCTTC,TRBJ2-1,NA,TRBV6-2/TRBV6-3,TRBD2
CASSSPSGTTEQFF,TGTGCCAGCAGCTCACCCTCCGGGACTACTGAGCAGTTCTTC,TRBJ2-1,NA,TRBV4-2,TRBD2
CASSRPPVGETQYF,TGTGCCAGCAGCCGCCCCCCTGTAGGGGAGACCCAGTACTTC,TRBJ2-5,NA,TRBV6-5,NA
CASSPLIQRSGGGYEQYF,TGTGCCAGCTCACCGTTAATTCAGCGATCGGGGGGAGGATACGAGCAGTACTTC,TRBJ2-7,once,TRBV18,TRBD2
CASSFDSLSYNEQFF,TGTGCCAGCAGTTTCGACAGTCTCTCCTACAATGAGCAGTTCTTC,TRBJ2-1,NA,TRBV2,NA
CAWSVRDRVWNSPLHF,TGTGCCTGGAGTGTACGTGACAGGGTATGGAATTCACCCCTCCACTTT,TRBJ1-6,NA,TRBV30,TRBD1
CASSSWGGRELTNEKLFF,TGTGCCAGCAGTTCTTGGGGGGGTAGGGAGCTAACTAATGAAAAACTGTTTTTT,TRBJ1-4,NA,TRBV28,NA
CASSSGLGGGSYEQYF,TGTGCCAGCAGCTCTGGACTAGGGGGAGGCTCCTACGAGCAGTACTTC,TRBJ2-7,NA,TRBV7-6,NA
CASSKRQDWEKLFF,TGTGCCAGCAGTAAACGACAGGATTGGGAAAAACTGTTTTTT,TRBJ1-4,NA,TRBV27,NA
CASSLDRTSSFTQYF,TGTGCCAGCAGCTTAGATAGGACTAGTAGTTTCACCCAGTACTTC,TRBJ2-5,NA,TRBV7-9,TRBD2
CASREGTLGNTIYF,TGTGCCAGCAGGGAAGGGACTCTTGGAAACACCATATATTTT,TRBJ1-3,NA,TRBV2,NA
CASSYPGQGHRSPLHF,TGTGCCAGCAGCTACCCGGGACAGGGGCATCGTTCACCCCTCCACTTT,TRBJ1-6,NA,TRBV7-9,TRBD1
CATSPSGGSGYGYTF,TGTGCCACCAGTCCAAGTGGGGGGTCCGGCTATGGCTACACCTTC,TRBJ1-2,NA,TRBV24-1,NA
CASSDSATGELFF,TGTGCCAGCAGTGACTCGGCCACCGGGGAGCTGTTTTTT,TRBJ2-2,NA,TRBV6-4,NA
CASSLGGEETQYF,TGTGCCAGCAGCTTAGGAGGGGAGGAGACCCAGTACTTC,TRBJ2-5,once,TRBV7-7,NA
CASSLARESGRTYF,TGCGCCAGCAGCTTGGCAAGGGAGAGCGGGAGAACGTACTTC,TRBJ2-7,NA,TRBV5-1,TRBD2
CATSDHRQGINYGYTF,TGTGCCACCAGTGACCACAGACAGGGGATTAACTATGGCTACACCTTC,TRBJ1-2,NA,TRBV24-1,TRBD1
CASSYQSSTEAFF,TGTGCCAGCAGTTATCAGTCGTCCACTGAAGCTTTCTTT,TRBJ1-1,once,TRBV7-3,NA
CASRSRLAGEETQYF,TGTGCCAGCAGATCTCGACTAGCGGGAGAAGAGACCCAGTACTTC,TRBJ2-5,once,TRBV7-2,TRBD2
CASSLNRGDEQYF,TGTGCCAGCAGTTTAAACAGGGGAGACGAGCAGTACTTC,TRBJ2-7,NA,TRBV12-3/TRBV12-4,TRBD1
CASGTYYGYTF,TGTGCCAGCGGGACGTACTATGGCTACACCTTC,TRBJ1-2,NA,TRBV6-5,NA
CASSLRGKNYGYTF,TGTGCCAGCAGTCTACGGGGGAAAAACTATGGCTACACCTTC,TRBJ1-2,NA,TRBV27,NA
CASRLEGGTNEQFF,TGTGCCAGCAGATTGGAGGGAGGGACGAATGAGCAGTTCTTC,TRBJ2-1,NA,TRBV5-6,TRBD2
CASSQRGVRKTQYF,TGTGCCAGCAGCCAACGCGGAGTCAGGAAGACCCAGTACTTC,TRBJ2-5,NA,TRBV3-1/TRBV3-2,NA
CASSPEGAEETQYF,TGTGCCAGCAGCCCGGAGGGGGCTGAGGAGACCCAGTACTTC,TRBJ2-5,NA,TRBV5-8,NA
CASSVGPETKVGYF,TGTGCCAGCAGCGTAGGCCCCGAAACCAAGGTGGGGTACTTC,TRBJ2-7,NA,TRBV9,NA
CASSQGGQGPTNSF,TGTGCCAGCAGCCAAGGGGGACAGGGCCCAACAAACTCATTC,TRBJ2-7,NA,TRBV3-1/TRBV3-2,TRBD1
CASSLMGGAYEQYF,TGTGCCAGCAGTTTGATGGGGGGCGCCTACGAGCAGTACTTC,TRBJ2-7,NA,TRBV28,NA
CASSPLPGTKSYEQYF,TGTGCCAGCAGCCCTCTTCCCGGGACAAAATCCTACGAGCAGTACTTC,TRBJ2-7,NA,TRBV14,NA
CASSLGTSGYTGELFF,TGCGCCAGCAGCTTGGGTACTAGCGGGTACACCGGGGAGCTGTTTTTT,TRBJ2-2,NA,TRBV5-1,TRBD2
CASRWDRGSYEQYF,TGTGCCAGCAGATGGGACAGGGGCTCCTACGAGCAGTACTTC,TRBJ2-7,NA,TRBV6-5,TRBD1
CSVGISTDTQYF,TGCAGCGTTGGTATAAGCACAGATACGCAGTATTTT,TRBJ2-3,once,TRBV29-1,NA
CASSKPSGANVLTF,TGTGCCAGTAGTAAGCCCTCTGGGGCCAACGTCCTGACTTTC,TRBJ2-6,NA,TRBV19,NA
CASSPGSSYEQYF,TGTGCCAGCAGCCCCGGGTCCTCCTACGAGCAGTACTTC,TRBJ2-7,NA,TRBV5-4,NA